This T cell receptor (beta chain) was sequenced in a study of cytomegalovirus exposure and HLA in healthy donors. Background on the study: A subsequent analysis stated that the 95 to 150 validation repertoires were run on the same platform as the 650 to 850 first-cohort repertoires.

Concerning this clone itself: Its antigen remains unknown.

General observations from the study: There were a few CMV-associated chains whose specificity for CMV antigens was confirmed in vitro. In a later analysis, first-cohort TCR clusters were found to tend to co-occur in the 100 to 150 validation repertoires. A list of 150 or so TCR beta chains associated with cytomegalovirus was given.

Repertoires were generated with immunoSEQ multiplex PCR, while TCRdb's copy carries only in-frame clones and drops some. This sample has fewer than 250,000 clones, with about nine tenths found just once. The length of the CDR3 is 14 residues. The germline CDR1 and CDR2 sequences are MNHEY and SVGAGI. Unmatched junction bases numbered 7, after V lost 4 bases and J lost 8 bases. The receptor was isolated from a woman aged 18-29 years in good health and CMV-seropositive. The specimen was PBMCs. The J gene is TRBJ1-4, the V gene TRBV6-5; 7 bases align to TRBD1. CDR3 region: CASSSRQGGEKLFF. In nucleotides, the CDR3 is TGTGCCAGCAGTTCGCGACAGGGCGGGGAAAAACTGTTTTTT.